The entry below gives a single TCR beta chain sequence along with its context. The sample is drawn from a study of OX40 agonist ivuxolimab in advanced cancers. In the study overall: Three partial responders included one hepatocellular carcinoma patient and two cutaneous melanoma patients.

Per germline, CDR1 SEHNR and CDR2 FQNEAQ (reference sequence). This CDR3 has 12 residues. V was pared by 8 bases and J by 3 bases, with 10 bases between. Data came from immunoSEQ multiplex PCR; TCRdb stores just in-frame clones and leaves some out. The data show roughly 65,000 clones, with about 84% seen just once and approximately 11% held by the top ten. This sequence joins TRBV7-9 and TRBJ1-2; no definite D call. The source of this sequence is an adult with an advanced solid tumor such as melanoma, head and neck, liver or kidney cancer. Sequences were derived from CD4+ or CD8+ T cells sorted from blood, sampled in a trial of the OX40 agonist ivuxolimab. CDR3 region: CASEVLHYGYTF. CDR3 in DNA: TGTGCCAGCGAGGTGCTCCACTATGGCTACACCTTC.